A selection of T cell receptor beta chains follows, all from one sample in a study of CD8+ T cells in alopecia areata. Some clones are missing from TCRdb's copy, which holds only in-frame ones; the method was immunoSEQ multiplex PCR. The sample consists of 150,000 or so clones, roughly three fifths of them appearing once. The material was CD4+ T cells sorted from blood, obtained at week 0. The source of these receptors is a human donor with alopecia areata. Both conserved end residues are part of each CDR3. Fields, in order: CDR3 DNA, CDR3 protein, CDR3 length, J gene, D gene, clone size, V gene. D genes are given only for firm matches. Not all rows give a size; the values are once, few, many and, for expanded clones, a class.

CDR3nt: TGTGCTAGTGGTTTAAATTCAGATACGCAGTATTTT
CDR3aa: CASGLNSDTQYF
len: 12
j_gene: TRBJ2-3
d_gene: -
abundance: -
v_gene: TRBV12-5

CDR3nt: TGTGCCAGCAGCTCCGTGGACAGGGCCTCTGGGGCCAACGTCCTGACTTTC
CDR3aa: CASSSVDRASGANVLTF
len: 17
j_gene: TRBJ2-6
d_gene: TRBD1
abundance: -
v_gene: TRBV5-6

CDR3nt: TGCAGCACCCGGACAGGGAGCACCGGGGAGCTGTTTTTT
CDR3aa: CSTRTGSTGELFF
len: 13
j_gene: TRBJ2-2
d_gene: TRBD1
abundance: -
v_gene: TRBV29-1

CDR3nt: TGTGCCAGCAGTGAAGGGCCCTTGAGGAGATTCTACACCTTC
CDR3aa: CASSEGPLRRFYTF
len: 14
j_gene: TRBJ1-2
d_gene: -
abundance: -
v_gene: TRBV2

CDR3nt: TGTGCCAGCAGCTTAATGAGACAGGGCAATGGCTACACCTTC
CDR3aa: CASSLMRQGNGYTF
len: 14
j_gene: TRBJ1-2
d_gene: TRBD1
abundance: -
v_gene: TRBV7-2

CDR3nt: TGTGCCAGTAGCCGATCCCCCTGGGCTAGCGGGGCAGATACGCAGTATTTT
CDR3aa: CASSRSPWASGADTQYF
len: 17
j_gene: TRBJ2-3
d_gene: TRBD2
abundance: -
v_gene: TRBV19

CDR3nt: TGTGCCAGCAGCCGGACCAGCTCCTTCACAGATACGCAGTATTTT
CDR3aa: CASSRTSSFTDTQYF
len: 15
j_gene: TRBJ2-3
d_gene: -
abundance: -
v_gene: TRBV4-2

CDR3nt: TGCGCCAGCAGCTTGTCAGAGCGGGGGGCGACCTACGAGCAGTACTTC
CDR3aa: CASSLSERGATYEQYF
len: 16
j_gene: TRBJ2-7
d_gene: TRBD2
abundance: -
v_gene: TRBV5-1

CDR3nt: TGCGCCAGCAGCTTGCCAGAAGAGAACACCGGGGAGCTGTTTTTT
CDR3aa: CASSLPEENTGELFF
len: 15
j_gene: TRBJ2-2
d_gene: -
abundance: -
v_gene: TRBV5-1

CDR3nt: TGTGCCAGCCTCCTCGGGACAGGGTATGAGGACTACACCTTC
CDR3aa: CASLLGTGYEDYTF
len: 14
j_gene: TRBJ1-2
d_gene: TRBD1
abundance: once
v_gene: TRBV19

CDR3nt: TGTGCCAGCAGGTCCATCCTTGGGGCCGGCACTGAAGCTTTCTTT
CDR3aa: CASRSILGAGTEAFF
len: 15
j_gene: TRBJ1-1
d_gene: -
abundance: once
v_gene: TRBV27

CDR3nt: TGTGCCTGGTGGAATGGGTTGGGCTACACCTTC
CDR3aa: CAWWNGLGYTF
len: 11
j_gene: TRBJ1-2
d_gene: -
abundance: -
v_gene: TRBV30

CDR3nt: TGCGCCAGCAGCCAAGATCGGCGGGGGCCCGGGCGGACCCAGTACTTC
CDR3aa: CASSQDRRGPGRTQYF
len: 16
j_gene: TRBJ2-5
d_gene: -
abundance: -
v_gene: TRBV4-3

CDR3nt: TGTGCCAGCAGTTCCCAACCCGATGGGGGAAAGACCCAGTACTTC
CDR3aa: CASSSQPDGGKTQYF
len: 15
j_gene: TRBJ2-5
d_gene: -
abundance: -
v_gene: TRBV28

CDR3nt: TGTGCCAGCACGGGACTCGCGGGTGAAAAACTGTTTTTT
CDR3aa: CASTGLAGEKLFF
len: 13
j_gene: TRBJ1-4
d_gene: -
abundance: -
v_gene: TRBV25-1

CDR3nt: TGCAGCTCCGGAGGTAGCGGGGGGAACACAGATACGCAGTATTTT
CDR3aa: CSSGGSGGNTDTQYF
len: 15
j_gene: TRBJ2-3
d_gene: TRBD2
abundance: -
v_gene: TRBV29-1

CDR3nt: TGTGCCTGGAGTGGACGGACAGTAGATTCACCCCTCCACTTT
CDR3aa: CAWSGRTVDSPLHF
len: 14
j_gene: TRBJ1-6
d_gene: -
abundance: -
v_gene: TRBV30

CDR3nt: TGTGCCAGCAGCGTAGCTCCCCGGCTAGCGGGGGAGAATGAGCAGTTCTTC
CDR3aa: CASSVAPRLAGENEQFF
len: 17
j_gene: TRBJ2-1
d_gene: TRBD2
abundance: -
v_gene: TRBV9

CDR3nt: TGTGCCAGCAACGGATACACCTACGAGCAGTACTTC
CDR3aa: CASNGYTYEQYF
len: 12
j_gene: TRBJ2-7
d_gene: -
abundance: few
v_gene: TRBV6-6

CDR3nt: TGCAGCGTTGAAGATAGGAAGAGAGGAAAACTGTTTTTT
CDR3aa: CSVEDRKRGKLFF
len: 13
j_gene: TRBJ1-4
d_gene: -
abundance: few
v_gene: TRBV29-1

CDR3nt: TGTGCCAGCAGCCTAGAGGTATATCAGCCCCAGCATTTT
CDR3aa: CASSLEVYQPQHF
len: 13
j_gene: TRBJ1-5
d_gene: -
abundance: once
v_gene: TRBV7-2

CDR3nt: TGTGCCAGCAGCCCCTCTTCGGGACAGTTAACTGAAGCTTTCTTT
CDR3aa: CASSPSSGQLTEAFF
len: 15
j_gene: TRBJ1-1
d_gene: TRBD1
abundance: -
v_gene: TRBV9

CDR3nt: TGCGCCAGCAGCCAAGAGAGACAGAACAATGAGCAGTTCTTC
CDR3aa: CASSQERQNNEQFF
len: 14
j_gene: TRBJ2-1
d_gene: -
abundance: once
v_gene: TRBV4-3

CDR3nt: TGTGCCAGCAGCCTAATCGCAAAGACAAAGGGCCCCTCTGGAAACACCATATATTTT
CDR3aa: CASSLIAKTKGPSGNTIYF
len: 19
j_gene: TRBJ1-3
d_gene: -
abundance: few
v_gene: TRBV7-2

CDR3nt: TGTGCCAGCAGCCCCCACCTGGGGGAGCAGTACTTC
CDR3aa: CASSPHLGEQYF
len: 12
j_gene: TRBJ2-7
d_gene: -
abundance: -
v_gene: TRBV4-2

CDR3nt: TGTGCCAGCAGCTTTACCGGGACTATACAAGAGACCCAGTACTTC
CDR3aa: CASSFTGTIQETQYF
len: 15
j_gene: TRBJ2-5
d_gene: TRBD2
abundance: -
v_gene: TRBV7-9

CDR3nt: TGTGCCAGCAGTGACCCCTCCTCCTACGAGCAGTACTTC
CDR3aa: CASSDPSSYEQYF
len: 13
j_gene: TRBJ2-7
d_gene: -
abundance: -
v_gene: TRBV6-6

CDR3nt: TGTGCCAGCAGCTTACGGGACAGGGCTCTCTACGAGCAGTACTTC
CDR3aa: CASSLRDRALYEQYF
len: 15
j_gene: TRBJ2-7
d_gene: TRBD1
abundance: -
v_gene: TRBV7-2

CDR3nt: TGTGCCAGTGCCACAGGGGGTTCCTACGAGCAGTACTTC
CDR3aa: CASATGGSYEQYF
len: 13
j_gene: TRBJ2-7
d_gene: TRBD1
abundance: few
v_gene: TRBV19

CDR3nt: TGTGCCAGCAGCTTACTGGGACAGCCCACAGATACGCAGTATTTT
CDR3aa: CASSLLGQPTDTQYF
len: 15
j_gene: TRBJ2-3
d_gene: TRBD1
abundance: -
v_gene: TRBV7-3

CDR3nt: TGTGCCAGCAGCATAGACTCTGGAAACACCATATATTTT
CDR3aa: CASSIDSGNTIYF
len: 13
j_gene: TRBJ1-3
d_gene: -
abundance: -
v_gene: TRBV7-2

CDR3nt: TGCACCAGCAGCCAACCTAATCAGCCCCAGCATTTT
CDR3aa: CTSSQPNQPQHF
len: 12
j_gene: TRBJ1-5
d_gene: -
abundance: -
v_gene: TRBV1

CDR3nt: TGTGCCAGCAGCTTAAGGGGTGGCTACACCTTC
CDR3aa: CASSLRGGYTF
len: 11
j_gene: TRBJ1-2
d_gene: -
abundance: -
v_gene: TRBV5-8

CDR3nt: TGCAGCGTTGGGACAGGGTCGAACACCGGGGAGCTGTTTTTT
CDR3aa: CSVGTGSNTGELFF
len: 14
j_gene: TRBJ2-2
d_gene: TRBD1
abundance: -
v_gene: TRBV29-1

CDR3nt: TGTGCCAGCAGCTGGCAGGGGGAGGTAAATCAGCCCCAGCATTTT
CDR3aa: CASSWQGEVNQPQHF
len: 15
j_gene: TRBJ1-5
d_gene: TRBD1
abundance: -
v_gene: TRBV7-8

CDR3nt: TGCGCCAGCAGCTTGGGGCAGGGGGCGAACATTCAGTACTTC
CDR3aa: CASSLGQGANIQYF
len: 14
j_gene: TRBJ2-4
d_gene: TRBD1
abundance: -
v_gene: TRBV5-1

CDR3nt: TGTGCCAGCAGCCCAGCTGGGCGGGGGGGCGGATACGAGCAGTACTTC
CDR3aa: CASSPAGRGGGYEQYF
len: 16
j_gene: TRBJ2-7
d_gene: TRBD2
abundance: -
v_gene: TRBV7-9

CDR3nt: TGTGCCTGGGACAGGTCCAATTTGAACACTGAAGCTTTCTTT
CDR3aa: CAWDRSNLNTEAFF
len: 14
j_gene: TRBJ1-1
d_gene: -
abundance: few
v_gene: TRBV30

CDR3nt: TGCAGCGTTGAGAGACAGGGGAACACTGAAGCTTTCTTT
CDR3aa: CSVERQGNTEAFF
len: 13
j_gene: TRBJ1-1
d_gene: TRBD1
abundance: few
v_gene: TRBV29-1

CDR3nt: TGTGCCAGCAGCCAACTAAGTGGGAGGGAGCAGTTCTTC
CDR3aa: CASSQLSGREQFF
len: 13
j_gene: TRBJ2-1
d_gene: -
abundance: -
v_gene: TRBV14